Listed here are 14 T cell receptor beta chains from one sample, sequenced in a study of blood T cell repertoires in COVID-19. Here immunoSEQ multiplex PCR was the method, and the copy in TCRdb shows in-frame clones only, minus some. The table records some 230,000 clones, roughly four fifths of them present only once. Source material: PBMCs or T cells enriched from blood (not recorded which). Source of these receptors: a man aged 40-49 years who had recovered from COVID-19.

This sequence joins TRBV15 and TRBJ2-7; D perhaps matches TRBD2 (6 bases). V was shortened by 0 bases and J by 2 bases, with 8 bases between the two germline ends. Looked up from germline, CDR1 is LNHNV and CDR2 is YYDKDF (reference sequence). The length of the CDR3 is 14 residues. This CDR3 is CATSREGGPYEQYF. The DNA of the CDR3 is TGTGCCACCAGCAGAGAGGGGGGTCCCTACGAGCAGTACTTC.

The chain employs TRBV2 and TRBJ2-5; 9 nucleotides align to TRBD2. CDR1 and CDR2 from the germline V gene are SNHLY and FYNNEI. Trimming cost V 4 bases and J 5 bases; bases outside gene matches: 8. This CDR3 comprises 15 residues. CDR3: CASSGGSGRHETQYF. The CDR3 bases are TGTGCCAGCAGTGGGGGGAGCGGGAGGCATGAGACCCAGTACTTC.

This chain uses TRBV28 with TRBJ1-1; the D gene is possibly TRBD1 (5 bases). The CDR3 runs to 14 residues. Trimming cost V 7 bases and J 0 bases, with 12 bases left between them. The germline V gene has CDR1 MDHEN and CDR2 SYDVKM. As DNA, the CDR3 is TGTGCCAGCACCATGGGGGGGATGAACACTGAAGCTTTCTTT. This translates into CASTMGGMNTEAFF.

The J gene is TRBJ1-1, the V gene TRBV25-1; D remains unclear. The CDR3 runs to 13 residues. Germline V gene lookup returns CDR1 MGHDK and CDR2 SYGVNS. The V and J ends lost 8 bases and 1 base respectively, with 11 bases between them. DNA of the CDR3: TGTGCCAGCCTATCCGGGTCGAACACTGAAGCTTTCTTT. This encodes CASLSGSNTEAFF.

CDR3 sequence reads: CASSVGQEISYEQYF. In nucleotides, the CDR3 is TGTGCCAGCAGCGTAGGACAGGAAATCTCCTACGAGCAGTACTTC. V gene TRBV9 combines with J gene TRBJ2-7; TRBD1 is a possible D gene (6 bases). The CDR3 extends over 15 amino acids. CDR1 is SGDLS and CDR2 is YYNGEE in the germline V gene. Trimming cost V 0 bases and J 0 bases, with 10 bases left between them.

This clone was detected only once. This rearrangement joins TRBV9 to TRBJ2-2, with D perhaps matching TRBD2 (6 bases). Trimming took off 3 bases at V and 4 bases at J, with 13 bases between the two ends. From germline, CDR1 is SGDLS and CDR2 YYNGEE. The CDR3 is 15 amino acids. DNA of the CDR3: TGTGCCAGCAGCGAGCTGGGACTCACCACCGGGGAGCTGTTTTTT. Protein product: CASSELGLTTGELFF.

This clone was observed a few times. The sample carries other DNA sequences with the same CDR3. The chain links TRBV5-4 to TRBJ2-1, with 9 bases matching TRBD2. The CDR3 is made up of 15 amino acids. Germline CDR1 and CDR2: SGHNT and YYREEE (reference sequence). Trimming removed 1 base from V and 4 bases from J; junction bases left unmatched: 3. CDR3 protein: CASSLRTSGYNEQFF. DNA for the CDR3: TGTGCCAGCAGCTTGCGTACTAGCGGGTACAATGAGCAGTTCTTC.

The chain recombines TRBV19 with TRBJ2-7, with 8 bases matching TRBD2. CDR1 is LNHDA, CDR2 SQIVND, per germline (reference sequence). The CDR3 contains 15 residues. V shed 1 base and J 4 bases; nucleotides not matched to a gene: 6. The CDR3 spells CASSIVGAGDYEQYF. CDR3 bases: TGTGCCAGTAGTATAGTGGGAGCGGGGGATTACGAGCAGTACTTC.

The sample holds many counts of this clone. The rearrangement joins TRBV5-1 to TRBJ2-5; 10 nucleotides align to TRBD1. In germline, CDR1 is SGHRS, CDR2 YFSETQ. J lost 3 bases, V lost 3 bases, and 5 bases had no gene match. The length of the CDR3 is 15 residues. CDR3: CASSWAGTGEETQYF. CDR3 bases: TGCGCCAGCAGCTGGGCCGGGACAGGGGAAGAGACCCAGTACTTC.

The chain couples TRBV5-4 to TRBJ2-3; the D is unclear. The CDR3 spans 13 residues. Germline CDR1 SGHNT, CDR2 YYREEE (reference sequence). V was trimmed by 1 base and J by 3 bases, leaving 6 bases between them. The CDR3 DNA sequence: TGTGCCAGCAGCTTGCCAGAAACAGATACGCAGTATTTT. This codes for CASSLPETDTQYF.

This chain connects TRBV10-3 to TRBJ1-1; D uncertain. Germline CDR1 reads ENHRY; CDR2 reads SYGVKD. This CDR3 has 14 residues. V shed 0 bases and J shed 4 bases, with 9 bases lying between them. The CDR3 DNA reads TGTGCCATCAGTGAGTCGCCACAGTTCACTGAAGCTTTCTTT. Translated: CAISESPQFTEAFF.

The table lists this clone with a count of one. The chain combines TRBV6-2 or TRBV6-3 with TRBJ2-3; unclear D gene. The CDR3 is 12 residues long. Germline V CDR1 and CDR2: MNHEY, SVGEGT. Deletions cut 6 bases from V and 5 bases from J, with 9 bases between. This CDR3 is CASSSYLDTQYF. In DNA form, the CDR3 reads TGTGCCAGCAGCTCCTATCTAGATACGCAGTATTTT.

The rearrangement links TRBV5-4 to TRBJ2-3; a possible D gene is TRBD2 (5 bases). V lost 2 bases to trimming and J lost 4 bases, with 11 bases between them. Germline V gives CDR1 SGHNT, CDR2 YYREEE (reference sequence). The CDR3 consists of 14 residues. CDR3 nucleotides: TGTGCCAGCAGCTTTTCGGGAAAAGCAGATACGCAGTATTTT. This translates into CASSFSGKADTQYF.

The V and J genes are TRBV5-1 and TRBJ2-7; 9 nucleotides agree with TRBD2. This CDR3 contains 17 residues. The ends lost 4 bases at V and 0 bases at J; junction bases unmatched: 11. Germline lookup yields CDR1 SGHRS and CDR2 YFSETQ. This chain's CDR3 is CASSHGLANAFSYEQYF. The CDR3 DNA follows: TGCGCCAGCAGCCACGGACTAGCGAACGCGTTCTCCTACGAGCAGTACTTC. Complete variable domain (other parts from reference TRBV5-1 and TRBJ2-7): KAGVTQTPRYLIKTRGQQVTLSCSPISGHRSVSWYQQTPGQGLQFLFEYFSETQRNKGNFPGRFSGRQFSNSRSEMNVSTLELGDSALYLCASSHGLANAFSYEQYFGPGTRLTVT.